This T cell receptor (beta chain) was observed in a study of shared clonotypes between healthy human individuals. Overall study findings and caveats: Sharing across four donors was seen in roughly 5.2% of naive CD4 clonotypes.

Positively selected for CCR7, the CD45RO-negative cells used as naive CD8 cells excluded terminally differentiated effector memory CD45RA+ cells. An even split of each subset's genomic DNA across several immunoSEQ plates was performed. Per the authors' pipeline: In the immunoSEQ data, sequences were junction-only and lacked quality scores, so filtering differed. The assay was immunoSEQ multiplex PCR, and TCRdb's table has in-frame clones only and misses some. That table furnishes V, J and clone size, whereas the DNA furnished D and trimming. The sample lists approximately 720,000 clones, 92% occurring once. A note on this clone: Its matching antigen is unknown.

CDR3 length: 15 amino acids. V dropped 8 bases and J dropped 2; count of bases not matched to a gene: 5. Germline CDR1 is WSHSY and CDR2 is SAAADI. The chain recombines TRBV10-2 with TRBJ2-3; the match to TRBD2 covers 12 bases. The TCR originated in a man aged 25 to 40 in good health. The sample was naive CD8+ T cells sorted from blood. As DNA, the CDR3 is TGCGCCAGCCTAGCGGGAGGGTGGAACACAGATACGCAGTATTTT. Translation gives CASLAGGWNTDTQYF.